The entry below describes one TCR beta chain. Its antigen is not identified. These data belong to a study of cytomegalovirus exposure and HLA in healthy donors. Study in general: From HLA-typed donors, an early data release held tens of millions of unique TCRs. Study-wide points: Later analysis identified around 15,000 TCR beta sequences associated with HLA alleles, using a false discovery rate threshold of 0.05. Rare TCR sequences predominated, though certain public TCRs were found in many donors. Researchers reported in a later analysis that common viral pathogens appeared linked to several top clusters.

The PCR had 60 Vbeta and 13 Jbeta primers. Clones were sequenced by immunoSEQ multiplex PCR, and TCRdb holds only the in-frame ones, with some missing. The sample contains about 150,000 clones, roughly 80% of which appear only once. Trimming removed 0 bases from V and 10 bases from J; junction bases left unmatched: 5. Germline loops: CDR1 MNHEY, CDR2 SVGAGI. This CDR3 has 14 residues. This clonotype was sampled from a man aged 35-49 years in good health and CMV-seropositive. The sequencing sample was made of PBMCs. The chain couples TRBV6-5 to TRBJ2-1, with TRBD1 identical over 8 bases. The DNA of the CDR3 is TGTGCCAGCAGTTACTCTGCAGGGGGCGACGAGCAGTTCTTC. It encodes CASSYSAGGDEQFF.